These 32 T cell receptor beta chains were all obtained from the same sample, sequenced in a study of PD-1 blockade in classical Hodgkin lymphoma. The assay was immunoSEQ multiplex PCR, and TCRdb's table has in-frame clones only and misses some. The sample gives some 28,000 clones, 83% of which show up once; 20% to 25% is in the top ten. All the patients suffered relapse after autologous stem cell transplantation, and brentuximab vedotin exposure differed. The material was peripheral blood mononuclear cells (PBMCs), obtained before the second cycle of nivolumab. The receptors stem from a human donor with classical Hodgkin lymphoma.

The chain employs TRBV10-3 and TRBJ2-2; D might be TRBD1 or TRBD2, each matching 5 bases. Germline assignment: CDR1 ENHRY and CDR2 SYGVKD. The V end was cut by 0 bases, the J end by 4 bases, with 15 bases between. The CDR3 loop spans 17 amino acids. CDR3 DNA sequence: TGTGCCATCAGTGAGTCCGGGACCAGCTTCGGCACCGGGGAGCTGTTTTTT. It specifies CAISESGTSFGTGELFF.

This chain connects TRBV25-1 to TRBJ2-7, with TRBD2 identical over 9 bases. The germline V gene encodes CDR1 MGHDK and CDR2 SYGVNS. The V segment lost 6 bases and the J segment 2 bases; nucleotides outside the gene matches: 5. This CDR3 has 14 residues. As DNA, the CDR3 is TGTGCCAGCAGCCGGGGACTAGCTGCCTACGAGCAGTACTTC. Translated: CASSRGLAAYEQYF.

The CDR3 region is CASSLWSGGELFF. CDR3 in DNA: TGTGCCAGCAGCTTATGGTCGGGCGGGGAGCTGTTTTTT. The chain carries TRBV7-2 and TRBJ2-2; D call uncertain. The CDR3 covers 13 residues. Deletions cut 2 bases from V and 7 bases from J, with 8 bases between. In germline, CDR1 is SGHTA, CDR2 FQGNSA.

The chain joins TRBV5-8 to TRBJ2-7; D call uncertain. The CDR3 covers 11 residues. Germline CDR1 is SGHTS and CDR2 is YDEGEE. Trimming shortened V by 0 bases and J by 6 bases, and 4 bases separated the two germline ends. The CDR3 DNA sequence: TGTGCCAGCAGCTTGGAGGTCGAGCAGTACTTC. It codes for CASSLEVEQYF.

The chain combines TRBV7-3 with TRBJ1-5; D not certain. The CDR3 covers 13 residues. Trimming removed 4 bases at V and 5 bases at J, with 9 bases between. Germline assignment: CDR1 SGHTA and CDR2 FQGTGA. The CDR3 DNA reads TGTGCCAGCAGCTCATATGCTGATCAGCCCCAGCATTTT. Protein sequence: CASSSYADQPQHF.

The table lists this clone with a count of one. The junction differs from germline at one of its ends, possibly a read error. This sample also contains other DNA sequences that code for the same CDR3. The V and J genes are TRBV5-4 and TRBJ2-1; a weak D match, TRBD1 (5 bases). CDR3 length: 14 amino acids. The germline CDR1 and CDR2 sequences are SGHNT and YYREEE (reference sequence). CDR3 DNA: TGCGCCAGCAGCCAGGAATCAAGGGGCTATGAGCAGTTCTTC. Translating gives CASSQESRGYEQFF.

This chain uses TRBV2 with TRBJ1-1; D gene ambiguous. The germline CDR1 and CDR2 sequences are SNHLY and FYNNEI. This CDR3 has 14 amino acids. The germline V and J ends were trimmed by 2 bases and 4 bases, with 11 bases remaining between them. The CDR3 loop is CASSESLGITEAFF. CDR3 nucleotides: TGTGCCAGCAGTGAATCGCTGGGGATCACTGAAGCTTTCTTT.

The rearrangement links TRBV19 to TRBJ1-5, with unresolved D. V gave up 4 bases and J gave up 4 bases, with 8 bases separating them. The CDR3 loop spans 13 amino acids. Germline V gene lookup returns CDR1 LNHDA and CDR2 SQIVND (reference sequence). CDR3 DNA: TGTGCCAGTAGTACGGACCTTAATCAGCCCCAGCATTTT. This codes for CASSTDLNQPQHF.

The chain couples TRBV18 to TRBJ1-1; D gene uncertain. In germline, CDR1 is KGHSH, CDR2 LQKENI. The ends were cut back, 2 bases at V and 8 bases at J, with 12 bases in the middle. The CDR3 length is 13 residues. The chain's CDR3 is CASSPFLTAEAFF. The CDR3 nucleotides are TGTGCCAGCTCACCATTTCTAACCGCCGAAGCTTTCTTT.

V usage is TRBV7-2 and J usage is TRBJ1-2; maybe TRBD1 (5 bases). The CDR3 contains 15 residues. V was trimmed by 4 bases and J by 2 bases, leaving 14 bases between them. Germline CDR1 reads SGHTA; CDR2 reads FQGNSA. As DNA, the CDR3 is TGTGCCAGCAGCTCCAGGGCGGGGTGGAACTATGGCTACACCTTC. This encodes CASSSRAGWNYGYTF.

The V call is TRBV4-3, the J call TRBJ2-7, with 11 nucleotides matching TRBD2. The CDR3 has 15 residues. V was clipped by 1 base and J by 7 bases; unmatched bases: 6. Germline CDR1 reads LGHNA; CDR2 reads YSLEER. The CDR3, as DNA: TGCGCCAGCAGCCAAGTTAGCGGGAGGGCCGGGGAGCAGTACTTC. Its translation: CASSQVSGRAGEQYF.

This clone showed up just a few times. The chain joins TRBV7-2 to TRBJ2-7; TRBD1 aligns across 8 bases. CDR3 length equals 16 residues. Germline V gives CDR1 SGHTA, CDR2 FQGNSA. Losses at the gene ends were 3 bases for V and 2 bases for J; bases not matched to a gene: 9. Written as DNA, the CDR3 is TGTGCCAGCAGCTTTCCCCTGACAGGGGACCCCTACGAGCAGTACTTC. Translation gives CASSFPLTGDPYEQYF.

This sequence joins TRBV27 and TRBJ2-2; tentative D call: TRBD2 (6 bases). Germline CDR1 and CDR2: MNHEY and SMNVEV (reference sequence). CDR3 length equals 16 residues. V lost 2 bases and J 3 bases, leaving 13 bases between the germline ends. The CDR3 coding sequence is TGTGCCAGCAGTTTAGCCGGGGAGGACTACACCGGGGAGCTGTTTTTT. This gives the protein CASSLAGEDYTGELFF.

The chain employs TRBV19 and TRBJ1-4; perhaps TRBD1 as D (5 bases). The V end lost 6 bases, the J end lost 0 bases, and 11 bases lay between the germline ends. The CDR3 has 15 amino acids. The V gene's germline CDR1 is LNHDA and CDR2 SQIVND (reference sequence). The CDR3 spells CASSRGPATNEKLFF. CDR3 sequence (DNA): TGTGCCAGTAGCCGGGGCCCTGCAACTAATGAAAAACTGTTTTTT. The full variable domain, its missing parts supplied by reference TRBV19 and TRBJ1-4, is DGGITQSPKYLFRKEGQNVTLSCEQNLNHDAMYWYRQDPGQGLRLIYYSQIVNDFQKGDIAEGYSVSREKKESFPLTVTSAQKNPTAFYLCASSRGPATNEKLFFGSGTQLSVL.

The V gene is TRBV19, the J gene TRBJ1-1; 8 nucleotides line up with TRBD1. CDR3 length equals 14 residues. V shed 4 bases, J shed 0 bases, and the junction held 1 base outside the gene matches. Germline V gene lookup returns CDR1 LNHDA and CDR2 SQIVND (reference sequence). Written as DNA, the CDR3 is TGTGCCAGTAGTAAGGACAGGGTGAACACTGAAGCTTTCTTT. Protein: CASSKDRVNTEAFF. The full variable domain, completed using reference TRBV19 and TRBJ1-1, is DGGITQSPKYLFRKEGQNVTLSCEQNLNHDAMYWYRQDPGQGLRLIYYSQIVNDFQKGDIAEGYSVSREKKESFPLTVTSAQKNPTAFYLCASSKDRVNTEAFFGQGTRLTVV.

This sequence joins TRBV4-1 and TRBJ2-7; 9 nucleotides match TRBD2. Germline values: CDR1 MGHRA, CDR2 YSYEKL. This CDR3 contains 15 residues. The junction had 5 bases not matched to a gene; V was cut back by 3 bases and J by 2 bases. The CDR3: CASSQGLAETYEQYV. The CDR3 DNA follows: TGCGCCAGCAGCCAGGGACTAGCCGAGACCTACGAGCAGTACGTC.

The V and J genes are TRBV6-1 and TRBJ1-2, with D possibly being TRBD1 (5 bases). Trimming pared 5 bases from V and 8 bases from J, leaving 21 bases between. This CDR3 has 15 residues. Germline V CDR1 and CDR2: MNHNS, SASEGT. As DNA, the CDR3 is TGTGCCAGCAGTCGAACGCCATCGGACACCCAAGGCTACACCTTC. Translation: CASSRTPSDTQGYTF.

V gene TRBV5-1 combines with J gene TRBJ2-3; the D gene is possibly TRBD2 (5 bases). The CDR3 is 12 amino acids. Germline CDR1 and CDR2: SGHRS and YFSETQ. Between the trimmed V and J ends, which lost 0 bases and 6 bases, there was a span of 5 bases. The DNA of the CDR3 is TGCGCCAGCAGCTTGGGAGGGGATACGCAGTATTTT. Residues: CASSLGGDTQYF.

The CDR3 protein is CASSLEDSRYGYTF. In DNA, the CDR3 is TGCGCCAGCAGCTTGGAGGACAGCCGATATGGCTACACCTTC. V gene TRBV5-1 combines with J gene TRBJ1-2, with D possibly being TRBD1 (6 bases). This CDR3 is 14 amino acids long. Germline V gene lookup returns CDR1 SGHRS and CDR2 YFSETQ. V was shortened by 0 bases and J by 5 bases, with 11 bases between the two germline ends.

CDR3 sequence: CAWMGEGHDNTDTQYF. The CDR3 nucleotides read TGTGCCTGGATGGGAGAGGGACATGACAACACAGATACGCAGTATTTT. The chain links TRBV30 to TRBJ2-3; perhaps TRBD1 as D (6 bases). V lost 4 bases and J lost 2, with 19 bases in between. Germline CDR1 is GTSNPN and CDR2 is SVGIG (reference sequence). This CDR3 is built from 16 residues.

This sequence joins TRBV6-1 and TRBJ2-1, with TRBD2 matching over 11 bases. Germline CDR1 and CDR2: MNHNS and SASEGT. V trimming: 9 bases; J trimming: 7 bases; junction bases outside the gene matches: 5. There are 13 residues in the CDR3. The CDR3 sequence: CASIAGGLNEQFF. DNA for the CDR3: TGTGCCAGTATAGCGGGAGGGCTTAATGAGCAGTTCTTC.

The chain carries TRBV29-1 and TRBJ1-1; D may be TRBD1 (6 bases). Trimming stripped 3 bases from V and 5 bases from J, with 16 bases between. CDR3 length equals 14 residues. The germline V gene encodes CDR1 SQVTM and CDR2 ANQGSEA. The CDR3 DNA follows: TGCAGCGTTGACAGGGTGCGAGGGGGGACTGAAGCTTTCTTT. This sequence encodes CSVDRVRGGTEAFF.

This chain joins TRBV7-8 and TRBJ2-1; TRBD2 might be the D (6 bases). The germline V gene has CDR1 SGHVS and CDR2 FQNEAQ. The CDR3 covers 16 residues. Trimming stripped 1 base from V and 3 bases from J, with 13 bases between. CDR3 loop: CASSLGAASDYNEQFF. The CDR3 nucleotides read TGTGCCAGCAGCTTAGGCGCGGCTAGCGACTACAATGAGCAGTTCTTC.

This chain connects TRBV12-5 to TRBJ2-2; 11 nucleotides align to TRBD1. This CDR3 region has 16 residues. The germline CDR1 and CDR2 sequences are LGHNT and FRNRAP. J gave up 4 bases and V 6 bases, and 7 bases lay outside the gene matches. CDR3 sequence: CASGLDRGPGTGELFF. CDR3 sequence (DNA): TGTGCTAGTGGCCTGGACAGGGGGCCGGGCACCGGGGAGCTGTTTTTT.

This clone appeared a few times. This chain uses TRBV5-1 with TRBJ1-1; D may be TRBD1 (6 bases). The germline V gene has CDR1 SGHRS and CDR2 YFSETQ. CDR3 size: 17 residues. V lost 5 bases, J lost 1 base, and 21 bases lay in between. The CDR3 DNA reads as TGCGCCAGCAGTCGGACCGGACAGACCACCCCGAACACTGAAGCTTTCTTT. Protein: CASSRTGQTTPNTEAFF.

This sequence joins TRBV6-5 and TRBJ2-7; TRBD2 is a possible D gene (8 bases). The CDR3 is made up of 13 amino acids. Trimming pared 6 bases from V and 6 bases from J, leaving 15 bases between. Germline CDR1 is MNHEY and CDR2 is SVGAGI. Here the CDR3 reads CASSHGGDSEQYF. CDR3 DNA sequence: TGTGCCAGCAGCCACGGGGGGGACAGCGAGCAGTACTTC.

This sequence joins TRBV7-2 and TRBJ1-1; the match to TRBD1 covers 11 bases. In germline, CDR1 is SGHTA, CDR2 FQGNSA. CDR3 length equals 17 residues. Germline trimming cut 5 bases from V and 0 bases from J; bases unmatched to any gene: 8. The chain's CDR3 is CASSRTGGAGMNTEAFF. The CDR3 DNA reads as TGTGCCAGCAGCCGGACAGGGGGCGCGGGGATGAACACTGAAGCTTTCTTT.

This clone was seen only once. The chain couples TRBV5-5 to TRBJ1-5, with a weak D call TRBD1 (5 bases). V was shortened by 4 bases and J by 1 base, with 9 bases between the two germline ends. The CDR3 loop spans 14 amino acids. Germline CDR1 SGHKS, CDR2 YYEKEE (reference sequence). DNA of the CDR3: TGTGCCAGCAGCCTACGACAGAGCAATCAGCCCCAGCATTTT. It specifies CASSLRQSNQPQHF.

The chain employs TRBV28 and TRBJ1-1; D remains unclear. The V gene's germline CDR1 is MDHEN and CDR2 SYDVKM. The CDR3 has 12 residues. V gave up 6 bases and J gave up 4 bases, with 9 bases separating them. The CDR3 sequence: CASRSGSTEAFF. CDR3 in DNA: TGTGCCAGCAGATCCGGTAGCACTGAAGCTTTCTTT.

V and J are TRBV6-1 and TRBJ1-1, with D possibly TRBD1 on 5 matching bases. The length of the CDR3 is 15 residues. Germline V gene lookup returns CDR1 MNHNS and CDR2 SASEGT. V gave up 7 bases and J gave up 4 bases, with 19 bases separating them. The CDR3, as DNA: TGTGCCAGCATAACAGGCGGAGGTGGCCGCACTGAAGCTTTCTTT. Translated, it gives CASITGGGGRTEAFF.

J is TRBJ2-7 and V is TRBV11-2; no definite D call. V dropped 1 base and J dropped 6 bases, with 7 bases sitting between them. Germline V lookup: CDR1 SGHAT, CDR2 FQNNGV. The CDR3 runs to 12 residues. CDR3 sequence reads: CASSLGPGEQYF. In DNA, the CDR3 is TGTGCCAGCAGCTTAGGGCCAGGCGAGCAGTACTTC.

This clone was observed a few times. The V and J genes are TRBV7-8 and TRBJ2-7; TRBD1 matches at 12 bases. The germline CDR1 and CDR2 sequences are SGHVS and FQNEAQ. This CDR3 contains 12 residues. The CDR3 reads CASSARGTGGEV. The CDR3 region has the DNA TGTGCCAGCAGCGCCCGCGGGACAGGGGGCGAGGTC.